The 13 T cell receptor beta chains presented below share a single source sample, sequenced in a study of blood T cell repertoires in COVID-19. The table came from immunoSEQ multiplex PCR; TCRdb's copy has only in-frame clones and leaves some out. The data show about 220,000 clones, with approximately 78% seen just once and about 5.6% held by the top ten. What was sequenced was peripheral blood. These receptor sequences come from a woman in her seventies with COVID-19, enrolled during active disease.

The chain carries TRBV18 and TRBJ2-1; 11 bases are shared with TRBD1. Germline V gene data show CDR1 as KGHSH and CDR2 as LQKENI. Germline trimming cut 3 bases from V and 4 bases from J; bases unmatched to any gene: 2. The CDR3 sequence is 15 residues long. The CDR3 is CASSPGDRGYNEQFF. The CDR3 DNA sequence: TGTGCCAGCTCACCCGGGGACAGGGGGTACAATGAGCAGTTCTTC.

The CDR3 coding sequence is TGTGCCAGCAGCGCCGGACAGATCTCCTACGAGCAGTACTTC. This sequence encodes CASSAGQISYEQYF. The J gene is TRBJ2-7, the V gene TRBV7-2; D is possibly TRBD1 (6 bases). Germline CDR1 and CDR2: SGHTA and FQGNSA. There are 14 residues in the CDR3. Trimming took off 5 bases at V and 0 bases at J, with 11 bases between the two ends. Full variable domain (rest looked up from reference TRBV7-2 and TRBJ2-7): GAGVSQSPSNKVTEKGKDVELRCDPISGHTALYWYRQSLGQGLEFLIYFQGNSAPDKSGLPSDRFSAERTGGSVSTLTIQRTQQEDSAVYLCASSAGQISYEQYFGPGTRLTVT.

CDR3 sequence: CATTGDNQPQHF. As DNA, the CDR3 is TGTGCCACCACAGGGGATAATCAGCCCCAGCATTTT. The rearrangement links TRBV28 to TRBJ1-5; 7 bases are a match to TRBD1. V gave up 10 bases and J gave up 4 bases; unmatched junction bases: 4. The germline V gene has CDR1 MDHEN and CDR2 SYDVKM. The CDR3 is made up of 12 amino acids.

In nucleotides, the CDR3 is TGTGCCAGCAGCCTACCGACAGGGATTTTCTCTAACTATGGCTACACCTTC. This gives the protein CASSLPTGIFSNYGYTF. The chain employs TRBV7-9 and TRBJ1-2; 7 positions agree with TRBD1. This CDR3 contains 17 residues. Trimming cost V 5 bases and J 0 bases; bases outside gene matches: 12. Germline V CDR1 and CDR2: SEHNR, FQNEAQ (reference sequence).

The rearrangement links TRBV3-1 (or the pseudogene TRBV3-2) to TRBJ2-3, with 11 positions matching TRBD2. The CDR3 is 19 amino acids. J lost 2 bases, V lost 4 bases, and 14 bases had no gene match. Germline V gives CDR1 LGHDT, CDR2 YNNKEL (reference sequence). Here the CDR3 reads CASSPLSLAGGTHTDTQYF. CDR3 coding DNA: TGTGCCAGCAGCCCACTTTCTCTAGCGGGAGGTACTCACACAGATACGCAGTATTTT.

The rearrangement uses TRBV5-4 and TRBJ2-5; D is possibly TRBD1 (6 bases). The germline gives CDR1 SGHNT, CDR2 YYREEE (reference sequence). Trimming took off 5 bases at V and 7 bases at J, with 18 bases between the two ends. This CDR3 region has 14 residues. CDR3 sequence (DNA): TGTGCCAGCAGTGCCGGGACGGGCAGGGGGACCCAGTACTTC. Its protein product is CASSAGTGRGTQYF.

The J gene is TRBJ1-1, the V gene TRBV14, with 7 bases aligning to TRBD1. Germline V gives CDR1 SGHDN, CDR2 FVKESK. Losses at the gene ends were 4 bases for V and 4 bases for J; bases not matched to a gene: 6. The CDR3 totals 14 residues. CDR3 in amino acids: CASSRQGGFTEAFF. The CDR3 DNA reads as TGTGCCAGCAGCCGACAGGGCGGGTTCACTGAAGCTTTCTTT.

CDR3 sequence reads: CASSYSQSRRDRVKGETQYF. In nucleotides, the CDR3 is TGTGCCAGCAGTTACTCGCAATCTCGGCGGGACAGGGTGAAAGGAGAGACCCAGTACTTC. This chain connects TRBV6-2 or TRBV6-3 to TRBJ2-5, with TRBD1 identical over 9 bases. Germline V gives CDR1 MNHEY, CDR2 SVGEGT. V shed 0 bases, J shed 4 bases, and the junction held 18 bases outside the gene matches. This CDR3 has 20 residues.

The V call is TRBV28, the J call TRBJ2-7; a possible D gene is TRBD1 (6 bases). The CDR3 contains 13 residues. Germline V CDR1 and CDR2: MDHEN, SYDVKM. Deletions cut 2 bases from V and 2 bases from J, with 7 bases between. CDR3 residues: CASSLGQPYEQYF. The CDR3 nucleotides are TGTGCCAGCAGTTTAGGACAGCCCTACGAGCAGTACTTC.

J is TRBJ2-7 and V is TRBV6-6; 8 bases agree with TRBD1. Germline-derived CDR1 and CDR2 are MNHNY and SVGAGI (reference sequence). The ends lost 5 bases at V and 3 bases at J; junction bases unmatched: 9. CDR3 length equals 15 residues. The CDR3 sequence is CASSPSSQGDYEQYF. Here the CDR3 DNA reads TGTGCCAGCAGTCCTTCATCACAGGGGGACTACGAGCAGTACTTC.

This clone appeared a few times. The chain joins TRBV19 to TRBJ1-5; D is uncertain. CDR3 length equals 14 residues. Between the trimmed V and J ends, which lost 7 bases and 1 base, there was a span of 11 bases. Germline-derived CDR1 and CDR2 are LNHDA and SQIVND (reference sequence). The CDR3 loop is CASTSKRSNQPQHF. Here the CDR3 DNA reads TGTGCCAGTACCTCTAAGCGGAGCAATCAGCCCCAGCATTTT.

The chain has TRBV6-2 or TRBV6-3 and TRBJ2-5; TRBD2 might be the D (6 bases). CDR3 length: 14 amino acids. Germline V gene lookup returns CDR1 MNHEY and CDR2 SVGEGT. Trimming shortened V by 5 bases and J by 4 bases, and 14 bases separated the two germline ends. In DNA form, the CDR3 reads TGTGCCAGCAGTGTCCGCCGGGGGACAGAGACCCAGTACTTC. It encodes CASSVRRGTETQYF.

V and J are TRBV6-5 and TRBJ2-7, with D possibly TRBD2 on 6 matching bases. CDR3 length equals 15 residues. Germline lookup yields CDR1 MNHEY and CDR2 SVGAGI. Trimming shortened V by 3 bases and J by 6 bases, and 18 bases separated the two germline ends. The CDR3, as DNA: TGTGCCAGCAGTTATGCGGACTTGTCGGAGGGCGAGCAGTACTTC. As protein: CASSYADLSEGEQYF.